The 2 T cell receptor beta chains listed next were all sequenced from one sample in a study of shared clonotypes between healthy human individuals. Sequencing used immunoSEQ multiplex PCR; TCRdb keeps in-frame clones, though not all of them. This table has more than 450,000 clones, 79% appearing once. Sequenced sample: PBMCs. These receptors all come from a woman aged 40-49 years in good health. Some clones in this sample may be carry-over from other donors' samples.

The rearrangement uses TRBV7-2 and TRBJ1-5; TRBD1 matches 9 bases. The germline V gene has CDR1 SGHTA and CDR2 FQGNSA. CDR3 size: 18 residues. The V and J ends lost 0 bases and 3 bases, in that order; junction bases with no gene match: 9. CDR3 sequence reads: CASSLASGTGRLNQPQHF. The DNA for the CDR3 is TGTGCCAGCAGCTTAGCTAGTGGGACAGGGAGGCTCAATCAGCCCCAGCATTTT.

The rearrangement uses TRBV2 and TRBJ2-1; weak D call: TRBD2 (7 bases). The CDR3 consists of 17 residues. V lost 8 bases and J lost 3, with 23 bases in between. CDR1 is SNHLY and CDR2 is FYNNEI in the germline V gene. The CDR3, as DNA: TGTGCCAGCCCGAAAAGGGAGGAGGGGGGGATCTACAATGAGCAGTTCTTC. Translated, it gives CASPKREEGGIYNEQFF.